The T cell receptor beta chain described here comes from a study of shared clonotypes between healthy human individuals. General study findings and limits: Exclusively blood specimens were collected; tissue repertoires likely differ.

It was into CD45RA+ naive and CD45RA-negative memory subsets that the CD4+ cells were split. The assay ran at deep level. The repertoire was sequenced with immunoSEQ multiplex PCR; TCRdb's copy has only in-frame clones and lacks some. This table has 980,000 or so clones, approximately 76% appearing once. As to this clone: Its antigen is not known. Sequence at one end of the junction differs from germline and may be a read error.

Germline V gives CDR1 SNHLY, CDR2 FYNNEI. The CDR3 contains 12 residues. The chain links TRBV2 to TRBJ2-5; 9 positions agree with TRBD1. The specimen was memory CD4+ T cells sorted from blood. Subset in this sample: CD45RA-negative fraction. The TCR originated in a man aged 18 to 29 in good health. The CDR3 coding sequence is TGTGCCAGCAGTAAAAACCGGGACAGGGTAAACTTC. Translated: CASSKNRDRVNF.